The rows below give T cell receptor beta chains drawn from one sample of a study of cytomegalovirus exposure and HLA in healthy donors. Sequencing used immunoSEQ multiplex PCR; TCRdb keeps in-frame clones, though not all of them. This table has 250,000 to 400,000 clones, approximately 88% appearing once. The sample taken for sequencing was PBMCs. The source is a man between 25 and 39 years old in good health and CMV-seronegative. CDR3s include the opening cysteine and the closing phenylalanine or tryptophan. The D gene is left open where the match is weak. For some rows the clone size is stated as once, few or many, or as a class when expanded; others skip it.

DNA: TGTGCCAGCAGCTCCACCGAACAGGGAAACTCGTACAGGCAGTACTTC
CDR3: CASSSTEQGNSYRQYF
D: -
size: -
J: TRBJ2-7
V: TRBV5-4

DNA: TGCGCCAGCAGCCAAGTTCAGGACAGGGGCGAGCAGTACTTC
CDR3: CASSQVQDRGEQYF
D: TRBD1
size: -
J: TRBJ2-7
V: TRBV4-1

DNA: TGTGCCAGCAGCGTAGGTCACAGGGTGGGCGAGCAGTACTTC
CDR3: CASSVGHRVGEQYF
D: -
size: -
J: TRBJ2-7
V: TRBV9

DNA: TGTGCCAGCAGCCCAACGGTCTCTGGAAACACCATATATTTT
CDR3: CASSPTVSGNTIYF
D: -
size: -
J: TRBJ1-3
V: TRBV7-7

DNA: TGTGCCTGGAGTGCCCAGGGTTCCCAGCCCCAGCATTTT
CDR3: CAWSAQGSQPQHF
D: -
size: few
J: TRBJ1-5
V: TRBV30

DNA: TGTGCCAGCAGCTTAGCCCCGGGACAGCTTGCTGAAGCTTTCTTT
CDR3: CASSLAPGQLAEAFF
D: TRBD1
size: -
J: TRBJ1-1
V: TRBV7-9

DNA: TGCGCCAGCAATCCTAGCGGCAGGGGCGCTGAGCAGTTCTTC
CDR3: CASNPSGRGAEQFF
D: -
size: -
J: TRBJ2-1
V: TRBV10-2

DNA: TGTGCCAGCTCACCAGGACTTAACACAGATGGCTACACCTTC
CDR3: CASSPGLNTDGYTF
D: -
size: few
J: TRBJ1-2
V: TRBV18

DNA: TGTGCCAGCAGTTACCCACAGGGTGAAGCTTTCTTT
CDR3: CASSYPQGEAFF
D: -
size: -
J: TRBJ1-1
V: TRBV6-5

DNA: TGTGCCACCATCACAGGGGCTCTAGGAGGCTACACCTTC
CDR3: CATITGALGGYTF
D: TRBD1
size: once
J: TRBJ1-2
V: TRBV7-9

DNA: TGTGCCAGCTCACCTTCCGGGACAGGGACTGAAGCTTTCTTT
CDR3: CASSPSGTGTEAFF
D: TRBD1
size: -
J: TRBJ1-1
V: TRBV18

DNA: TGTGCCAGCAGTGAGGGGACAGGGAGGGAGACCCAGTACTTC
CDR3: CASSEGTGRETQYF
D: TRBD1
size: -
J: TRBJ2-5
V: TRBV2

DNA: TGTGCCATCATGAGGACGACAGATAACACCGGGGAGCTGTTTTTT
CDR3: CAIMRTTDNTGELFF
D: -
size: -
J: TRBJ2-2
V: TRBV10-3

DNA: TGTGCCAGTAGATCGGGTGCAGTCCGCAATCAGCCCCAGCATTTT
CDR3: CASRSGAVRNQPQHF
D: -
size: -
J: TRBJ1-5
V: TRBV19

DNA: TGTGCCAGCAGCTCCGAGGGAGGACTAGCCAAAAACATTCAGTACTTC
CDR3: CASSSEGGLAKNIQYF
D: -
size: -
J: TRBJ2-4
V: TRBV7-2

DNA: TGTGCCAGTAGACCTGCCCGGGACTATGTCACAGATACGCAGTATTTT
CDR3: CASRPARDYVTDTQYF
D: TRBD2
size: -
J: TRBJ2-3
V: TRBV19

DNA: TGTGCCAGCACCCTAGGACAGGGGACTGAAGCTTTCTTT
CDR3: CASTLGQGTEAFF
D: TRBD1
size: -
J: TRBJ1-1
V: TRBV6-1

DNA: TGTGCCAGCAGCTTAGCGTACGGACAGGGCAATCAGCCCCAGCATTTT
CDR3: CASSLAYGQGNQPQHF
D: TRBD1
size: -
J: TRBJ1-5
V: TRBV7-8

DNA: TGTGCCAGCCAGATGACTAGGGCGGGAATTGGGCAGTTCTTC
CDR3: CASQMTRAGIGQFF
D: -
size: -
J: TRBJ2-1
V: TRBV2

DNA: TGTGCCAGCAGGGCGTCGTATTTCATGGGGACAGAGGGAGCTTTCTTT
CDR3: CASRASYFMGTEGAFF
D: TRBD1
size: -
J: TRBJ1-1
V: TRBV7-9

DNA: TGTGCCACTTGGGGTGGGGCCTATGGCTACACCTTC
CDR3: CATWGGAYGYTF
D: -
size: -
J: TRBJ1-2
V: TRBV15

DNA: TGTGCCAGCAGCCCCCCGGGACAGGGACTCTCTGGGGCCAACGTCCTGACTTTC
CDR3: CASSPPGQGLSGANVLTF
D: TRBD1
size: once
J: TRBJ2-6
V: TRBV7-9

DNA: TGTGCCAGCAGCGTAAAAATCGGGACAGGGATTTCCGGGGAGCTGTTTTTT
CDR3: CASSVKIGTGISGELFF
D: TRBD1
size: -
J: TRBJ2-2
V: TRBV9

DNA: TGTGCCAGCAGTTACTCGAAACCGGGCTCCTACGAGCAGTACTTC
CDR3: CASSYSKPGSYEQYF
D: -
size: -
J: TRBJ2-7
V: TRBV6-6

DNA: TGTGCCAGCAGTGTAGGGAGGACTCAAGCTTTCTTT
CDR3: CASSVGRTQAFF
D: -
size: once
J: TRBJ1-1
V: TRBV25-1

DNA: TGTGCCAGCAGTTTAAGTGTTGGGGCTAGCGGGGGGGCTTATTTT
CDR3: CASSLSVGASGGAYF
D: TRBD2
size: -
J: TRBJ2-3
V: TRBV27